The present entry profiles one TCR beta chain with its context. Antigen specificity is unknown. These data originate in a study of cytomegalovirus exposure and HLA in healthy donors. Overall study results and limits: TCR beta V segments were, for the most part, productive about 87% or about 30% of the time in an earlier analysis. Later analysis identified a missense DCLRE1C variant that was linked to TCR beta V- and J-gene trimming. Across HLA loci, a later analysis found differing TCR association rates, with DRB1 most and HLA-C fewest. Several of the most significant clusters were apparently associated with common viral pathogens in a later analysis.

This CDR3 spans 14 amino acids. Germline assignment: CDR1 SEHNR and CDR2 FQNEAQ (reference sequence). Primers: 60 Vbeta forward and 13 Jbeta reverse. Data came from immunoSEQ multiplex PCR; TCRdb stores just in-frame clones and leaves some out. The table lists 160,000 or so clones, around 83% of them singletons. This chain links TRBV7-9 with TRBJ2-5, with a weak D call TRBD2 (5 bases). The tail of the sequence fits TRBJ2-7 better, so the J call may be wrong. This receptor was taken from a man aged 45-65 years in good health and CMV-seropositive. Sequenced material: PBMCs. For the CDR3, the DNA is TGTGCCAGCAGCCCGGGGTCCCGTGGCTACGAGCAGTACTTC. This codes for CASSPGSRGYEQYF.